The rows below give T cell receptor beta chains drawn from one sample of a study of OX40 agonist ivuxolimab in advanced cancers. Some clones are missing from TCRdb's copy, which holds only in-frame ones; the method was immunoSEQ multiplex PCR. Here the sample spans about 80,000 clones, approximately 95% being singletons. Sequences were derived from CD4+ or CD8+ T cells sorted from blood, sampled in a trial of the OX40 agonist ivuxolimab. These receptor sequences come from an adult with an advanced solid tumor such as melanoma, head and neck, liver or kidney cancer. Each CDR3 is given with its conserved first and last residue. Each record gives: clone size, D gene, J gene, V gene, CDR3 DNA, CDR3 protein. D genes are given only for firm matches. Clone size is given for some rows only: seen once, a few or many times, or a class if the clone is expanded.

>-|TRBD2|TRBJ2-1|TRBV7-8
TGTGCCAGCAGCTTTTTCCCCGGGACTAGCGGCTCCTACAATGAGCAGTTCTTC
CASSFFPGTSGSYNEQFF
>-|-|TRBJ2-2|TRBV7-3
TGTGCCAGCAGCTCCCCAATAACCGGGGAGCTGTTTTTT
CASSSPITGELFF
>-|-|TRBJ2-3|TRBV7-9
TGTGCCAGCAGCTTAAGTAGCGAAAGCACGCAGTATTTT
CASSLSSESTQYF
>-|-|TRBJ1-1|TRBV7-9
TGTGCCAGCAGCTCTACCCTTGGGCCTGAAGCTTTCTTT
CASSSTLGPEAFF
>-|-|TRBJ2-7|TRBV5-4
TGTGCCAGCAGCCCTACAGGGTACGAGCAGTACTTC
CASSPTGYEQYF
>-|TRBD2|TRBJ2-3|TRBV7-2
TGTGCCAGCACCCCTTATAGCGGGAGTGCAGATACGCAGTATTTT
CASTPYSGSADTQYF
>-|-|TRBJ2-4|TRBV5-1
TGCGCCAGCAGCTTGCCAGCGGGCATTCAGTACTTC
CASSLPAGIQYF
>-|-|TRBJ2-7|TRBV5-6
TGTGCCAGCAGGTTGCCCGCGGGGGAGCAGTACTTC
CASRLPAGEQYF
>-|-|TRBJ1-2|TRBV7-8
TGTGCCAGCAGCAAACAGAGGGGAGATGGCTACACCTTC
CASSKQRGDGYTF
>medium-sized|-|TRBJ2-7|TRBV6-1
TGTGCCAGCAGTGCGAGGGGCTTTCGCTACGAGCAGTACTTC
CASSARGFRYEQYF
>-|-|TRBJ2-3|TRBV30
TGTGCCTCCCCAAGGGAAAATCCAACCACAGATACGCAGTATTTT
CASPRENPTTDTQYF
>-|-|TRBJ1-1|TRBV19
TGTGCCAGTAGCCCCTGGGGCGGATTGAACACTGAAGCTTTCTTT
CASSPWGGLNTEAFF
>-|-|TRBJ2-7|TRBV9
TGTGCCAGCAGTGGAGGGACCGAGCAGTACTTC
CASSGGTEQYF
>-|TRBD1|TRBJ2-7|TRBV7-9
TGTGCCAGCACGCCCTGGGACAGGCTTTACGAGCAGTACTTC
CASTPWDRLYEQYF
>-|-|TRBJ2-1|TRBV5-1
TGCGCCAGCAGCTCCGATTGGAGCTCCTACAATGAGCAGTTCTTC
CASSSDWSSYNEQFF
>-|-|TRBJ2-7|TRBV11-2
TGTGCCAGCAGCTTAAACGCCAGGGGACCGGCCTCCTACGAGCAGTACTTC
CASSLNARGPASYEQYF
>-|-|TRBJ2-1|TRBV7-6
TGTGCCAGCAGCACAAGACAGGCTTCCTACAATGAGCAGTTCTTC
CASSTRQASYNEQFF
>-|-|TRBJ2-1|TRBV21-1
TGTGCCAGCAGCAAAGTAGTGGACAGGGGGCCCGGGCGAGAGCAGTTCTTC
CASSKVVDRGPGREQFF
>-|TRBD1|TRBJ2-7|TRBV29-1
TGCAGCGTTGTAGGTGGGACAGGGCGATCCTACGAGCAGTACTTC
CSVVGGTGRSYEQYF
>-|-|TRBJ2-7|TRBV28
TGTGCCAGCAGTCCCCTTTACGAGCAGTACTTC
CASSPLYEQYF
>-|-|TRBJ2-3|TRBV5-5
TGTGCCAGCAGCCCAGGTCTCCCCCATACGCAGTATTTT
CASSPGLPHTQYF
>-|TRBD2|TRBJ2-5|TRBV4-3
TGCGCCAGCAGCCCGGGGACTAGCGGGAGAGAGACCCAGTACTTC
CASSPGTSGRETQYF
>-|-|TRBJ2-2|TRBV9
TGTGCCAGCAGCGAAGCCGGGACCCATTTCACCGGGGAGCTGTTTTTT
CASSEAGTHFTGELFF
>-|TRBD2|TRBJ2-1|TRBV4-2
TGTGCCAGCAGCCAACTAGCGGGCTTGGGGAATGAGCAGTTCTTC
CASSQLAGLGNEQFF
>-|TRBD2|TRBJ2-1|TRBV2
TGTGCCAGCAACAGCGGGACTGGGAATGAGCAGTTCTTC
CASNSGTGNEQFF
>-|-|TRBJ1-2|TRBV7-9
TGTGCCAGCAGCGTAGGCGGGACCTCAGCTAACTATGGCTACACCTTC
CASSVGGTSANYGYTF
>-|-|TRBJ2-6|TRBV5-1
TGCGCCAGCAGCTTGTTAATTAGGGTCTCTGGGGCCAACGTCCTGACTTTC
CASSLLIRVSGANVLTF
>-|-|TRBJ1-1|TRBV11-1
TGTGCCAGCACCCTCCTGAAGGGGAACACTGAAGCTTTCTTT
CASTLLKGNTEAFF
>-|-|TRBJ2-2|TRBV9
TGTGCCAGCAAGGCGTTTGACACCGGGGAGCTGTTTTTT
CASKAFDTGELFF
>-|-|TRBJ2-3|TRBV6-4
TGTGCCGGCAGTGACTCGGTGAGCGGTACAGATACGCAGTATTTT
CAGSDSVSGTDTQYF
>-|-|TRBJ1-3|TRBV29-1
TGCAGCGTTGAACCCCTAAGCTCTGGAAACACCATATATTTT
CSVEPLSSGNTIYF
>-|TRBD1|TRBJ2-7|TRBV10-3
TGTGCCATCAGTGAGCCCGGACAGGAGCTAGACTACGAGCAGTACTTC
CAISEPGQELDYEQYF
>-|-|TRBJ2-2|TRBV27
TGTGCCCGCCTATTAAACACCGGGGAGCTGTTTTTT
CARLLNTGELFF
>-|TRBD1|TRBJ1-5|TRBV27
TGTGCCAGCAGTACTGGGACAGGGGGGCATCAGCCCCAGCATTTT
CASSTGTGGHQPQHF
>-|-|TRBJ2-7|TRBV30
TGTGCCTGGACCGGCCTCCGGGACACCTCTGGGGAGCAGTACTTC
CAWTGLRDTSGEQYF
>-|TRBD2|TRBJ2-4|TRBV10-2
TGCGCCAGCAGTCCTGGACTAGCGGGATACGGGGACATTCAGTACTTC
CASSPGLAGYGDIQYF
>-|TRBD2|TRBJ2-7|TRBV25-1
TGTGCCAGCAGTCCGGTAGGACTAGGACACGAGCAGTACTTC
CASSPVGLGHEQYF
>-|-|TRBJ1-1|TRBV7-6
TGTGCCAGCAGCCAAATGGGGCAGACTGAAGCTTTCTTT
CASSQMGQTEAFF
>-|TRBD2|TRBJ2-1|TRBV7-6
TGTGCCAGCAGCTTGTACGACCGCACTAGCGGGAGCTCCTACAATGAGCAGTTCTTC
CASSLYDRTSGSSYNEQFF
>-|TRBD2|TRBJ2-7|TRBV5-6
TGTGCCAGCAGCGCGACTAGCGGAAATAACTACGAGCAGTACTTC
CASSATSGNNYEQYF
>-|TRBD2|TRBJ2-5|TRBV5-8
TGTGCCAGCAGCTTGGGGACTAGCGGCGAGACCCAGTACTTC
CASSLGTSGETQYF
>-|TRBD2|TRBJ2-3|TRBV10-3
TGTGCCATCAGTGAGTCGGGACTAGCGGGAGGGCCAACGACAGATACGCAGTATTTT
CAISESGLAGGPTTDTQYF
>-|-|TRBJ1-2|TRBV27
TGTGCCAGCAGTTTACTTATGTCACATATGGGGATCTATGGCTACACCTTC
CASSLLMSHMGIYGYTF
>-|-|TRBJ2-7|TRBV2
TGTGCCAGCAAGGACTTCCTTTTTTACGAGCAGTACTTC
CASKDFLFYEQYF
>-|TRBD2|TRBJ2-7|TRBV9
TGTGCCAGCAGCGTGACTAGCGGGAGAGGCTACGAGCAGTACTTC
CASSVTSGRGYEQYF
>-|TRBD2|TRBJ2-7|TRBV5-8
TGTGCCAGCAGCTCAGTCTACCGGGAGGGCCGTCCCTACGAGCAGTACTTC
CASSSVYREGRPYEQYF
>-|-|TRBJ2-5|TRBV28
TGTGCCAGCAGTTTGGCGGTAGAGACCCAGTACTTC
CASSLAVETQYF
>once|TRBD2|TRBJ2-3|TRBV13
TGTGCCAGCACCCAACGACTAGCTCATAGCACAGATACGCAGTATTTT
CASTQRLAHSTDTQYF
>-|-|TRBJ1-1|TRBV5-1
TGCGCCAGCAGCTCTCTTAGGACAGTTGAAGCTTTCTTT
CASSSLRTVEAFF
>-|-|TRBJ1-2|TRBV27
TGTGCCAGCAGTTTTGCGGTTAACTATGGCTACACCTTC
CASSFAVNYGYTF
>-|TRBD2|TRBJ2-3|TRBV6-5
TGTGCCAGCAGTTACCGCGGGGGGCGTCGCACAGATACGCAGTATTTT
CASSYRGGRRTDTQYF
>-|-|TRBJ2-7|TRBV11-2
TGTGCCACCTCACTGGGGACTTACTCCTACGAGCAGTACTTC
CATSLGTYSYEQYF
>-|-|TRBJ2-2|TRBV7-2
TGTGCCAGCAGCTTTGGTGGGGTCTCCGGGGAGCTGTTTTTT
CASSFGGVSGELFF
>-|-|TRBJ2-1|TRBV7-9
TGTGCCAGCATACCGGATCGGTACAATGAGCAGTTCTTC
CASIPDRYNEQFF